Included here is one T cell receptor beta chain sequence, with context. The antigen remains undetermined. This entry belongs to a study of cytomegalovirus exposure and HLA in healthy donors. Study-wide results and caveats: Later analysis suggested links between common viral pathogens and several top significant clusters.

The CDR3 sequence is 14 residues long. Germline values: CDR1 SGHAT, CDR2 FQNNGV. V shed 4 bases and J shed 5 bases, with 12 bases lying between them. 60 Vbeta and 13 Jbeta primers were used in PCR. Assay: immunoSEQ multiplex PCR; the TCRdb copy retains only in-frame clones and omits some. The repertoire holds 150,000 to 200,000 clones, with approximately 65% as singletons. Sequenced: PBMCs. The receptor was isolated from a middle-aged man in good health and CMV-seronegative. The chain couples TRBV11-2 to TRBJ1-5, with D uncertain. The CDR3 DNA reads TGTGCCAGCAGCTCCCTCATCGGAGATCAGCCCCAGCATTTT. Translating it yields CASSSLIGDQPQHF.